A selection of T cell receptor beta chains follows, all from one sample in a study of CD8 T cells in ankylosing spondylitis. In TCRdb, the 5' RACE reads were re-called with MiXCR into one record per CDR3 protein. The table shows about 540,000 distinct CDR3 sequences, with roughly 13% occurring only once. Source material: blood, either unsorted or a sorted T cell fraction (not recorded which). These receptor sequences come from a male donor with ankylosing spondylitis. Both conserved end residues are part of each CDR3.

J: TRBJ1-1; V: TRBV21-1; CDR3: CASSKARTPLSAFF
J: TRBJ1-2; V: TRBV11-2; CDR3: CASRPPGTGNYGYTF
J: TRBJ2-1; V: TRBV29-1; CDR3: CSVEDRRGADNEQFF
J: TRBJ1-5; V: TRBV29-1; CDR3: CSVGQSNQPQHF
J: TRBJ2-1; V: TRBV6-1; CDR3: CASSSPPPYNEQFF
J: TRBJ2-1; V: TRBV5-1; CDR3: CASKDWTGYNEQFF
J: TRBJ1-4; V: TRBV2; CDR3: CASSPGLPSGEKLFF
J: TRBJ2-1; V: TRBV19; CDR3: CASSIAPPGQSYNEQFF
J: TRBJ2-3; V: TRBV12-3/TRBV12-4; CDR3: CASSSGESTDTQYF
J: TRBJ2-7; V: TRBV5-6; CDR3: CASSLGGTRGREQYF